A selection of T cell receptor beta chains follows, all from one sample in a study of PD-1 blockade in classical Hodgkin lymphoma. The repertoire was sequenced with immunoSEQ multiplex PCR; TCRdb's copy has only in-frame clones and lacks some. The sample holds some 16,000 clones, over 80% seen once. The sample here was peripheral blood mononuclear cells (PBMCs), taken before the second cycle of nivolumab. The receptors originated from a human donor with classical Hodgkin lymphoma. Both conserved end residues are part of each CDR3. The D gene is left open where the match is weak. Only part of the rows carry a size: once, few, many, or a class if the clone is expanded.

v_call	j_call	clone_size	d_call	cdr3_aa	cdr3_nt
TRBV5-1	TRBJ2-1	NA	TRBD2	CASSSGSGGAGAEQFF	TGCGCCAGCAGCTCCGGTAGCGGGGGGGCCGGGGCTGAGCAGTTCTTC
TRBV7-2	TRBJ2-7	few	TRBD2	CASSPRGLAGGTIYEQYF	TGTGCCAGCAGCCCCCGGGGACTAGCGGGAGGAACTATCTACGAGCAGTACTTC
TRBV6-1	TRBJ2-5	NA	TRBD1	CASSGQGLEETQYF	TGTGCCAGCAGTGGACAGGGGCTCGAGGAGACCCAGTACTTC
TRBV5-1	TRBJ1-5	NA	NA	CASRGGQDSNQPQHF	TGCGCCAGCAGGGGGGGGCAGGATAGCAATCAGCCCCAGCATTTT
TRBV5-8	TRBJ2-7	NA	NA	CASSFPGFSYEQYF	TGTGCCAGCAGCTTTCCCGGTTTCTCCTACGAGCAGTACTTC
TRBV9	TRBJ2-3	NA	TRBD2	CASSALLAGATDTQYF	TGTGCCAGCAGCGCCTTACTAGCGGGAGCCACAGATACGCAGTATTTT
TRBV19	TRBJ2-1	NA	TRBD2	CASSSRIAGGFSSYNEQFF	TGTGCCAGTAGTTCCCGGATAGCGGGAGGCTTCTCGTCCTACAATGAGCAGTTCTTC
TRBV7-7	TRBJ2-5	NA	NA	CASSLSAGAGETQYF	TGTGCCAGCAGTTTAAGCGCGGGGGCCGGGGAGACCCAGTACTTC
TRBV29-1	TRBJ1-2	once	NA	CSVEDRGWLYGYTF	TGCAGCGTTGAAGACCGAGGGTGGTTATATGGCTACACCTTC
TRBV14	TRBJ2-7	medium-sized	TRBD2	CASSQKLAGTFYEQYF	TGTGCCAGCAGCCAAAAACTAGCGGGGACCTTCTACGAGCAGTACTTC
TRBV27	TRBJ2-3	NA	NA	CASGTSTDTQYF	TGTGCCAGCGGGACAAGCACAGATACGCAGTATTTT
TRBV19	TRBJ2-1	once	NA	CASLPVGTNPYNEQFF	TGTGCTTCTCTCCCGGTCGGGACAAATCCTTACAATGAGCAGTTCTTC
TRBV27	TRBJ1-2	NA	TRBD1	CASSWMTGENYGYTF	TGTGCCAGCAGTTGGATGACAGGGGAGAACTATGGCTACACCTTC
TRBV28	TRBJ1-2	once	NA	CASSLWGVPYGYTF	TGTGCCAGCAGTTTATGGGGGGTTCCCTATGGCTACACCTTC
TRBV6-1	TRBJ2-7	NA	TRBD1	CASTSTGAEQYF	TGTGCCAGCACCTCAACAGGGGCCGAGCAGTACTTC
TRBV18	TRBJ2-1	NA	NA	CASSPPSRLDEQFF	TGTGCCAGCTCACCACCGTCCCGACTGGATGAGCAGTTCTTC
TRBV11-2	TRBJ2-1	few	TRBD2	CASSPGGGRNEQFF	TGTGCCAGCAGCCCCGGGGGGGGGAGGAATGAGCAGTTCTTC
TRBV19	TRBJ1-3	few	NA	CASSISLNSGNTIYF	TGTGCCAGTAGTATAAGTCTTAACTCTGGAAACACCATATATTTT
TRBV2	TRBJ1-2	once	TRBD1	CASSPGQGGAGYTF	TGTGCCAGCAGTCCCGGACAGGGGGGAGCTGGCTACACCTTC
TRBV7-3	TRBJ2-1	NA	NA	CASSLDSSSYNEQFF	TGTGCCAGCAGCTTGGACTCGAGCTCCTACAATGAGCAGTTCTTC
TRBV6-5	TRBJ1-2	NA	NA	CASSYSSTGNYGYTF	TGTGCCAGCAGTTACTCGAGTACAGGCAACTATGGCTACACCTTC
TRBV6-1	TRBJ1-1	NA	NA	CASSLTHPANTEAFF	TGTGCCAGCAGCCTGACCCATCCAGCTAACACTGAAGCTTTCTTT
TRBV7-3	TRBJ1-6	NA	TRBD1	CASSLVRTGGSSYNSPLHF	TGTGCCAGCAGCTTAGTGCGGACAGGAGGGAGCTCCTATAATTCACCCCTCCACTTT
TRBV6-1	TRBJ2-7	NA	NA	CASDREVNEQYF	TGTGCCAGCGACAGGGAGGTCAACGAGCAGTACTTC
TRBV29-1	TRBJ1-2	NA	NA	CSVEQGYGYTF	TGCAGCGTTGAACAGGGGTATGGCTACACCTTC
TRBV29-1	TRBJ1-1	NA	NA	CSVERGKNTEAFF	TGCAGCGTTGAACGGGGTAAGAACACTGAAGCTTTCTTT
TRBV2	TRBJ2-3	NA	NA	CASKSNTDTQYF	TGTGCCAGCAAAAGCAACACAGATACGCAGTATTTT
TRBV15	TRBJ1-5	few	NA	CATSRDGLGSKPQHF	TGTGCCACCAGCAGAGATGGGTTGGGTAGTAAGCCCCAGCATTTT
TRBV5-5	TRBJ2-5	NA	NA	CASSPLGQQETQYF	TGTGCCAGCAGCCCACTCGGACAGCAAGAGACCCAGTACTTC
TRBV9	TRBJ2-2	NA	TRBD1	CASSVAARGQGGELFF	TGTGCCAGCAGCGTAGCGGCCAGGGGGCAGGGCGGGGAGCTGTTTTTT
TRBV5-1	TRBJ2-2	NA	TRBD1	CASTPAFGTGVAVGGELFF	TGCGCCAGCACTCCAGCGTTCGGGACAGGGGTTGCTGTTGGCGGGGAGCTGTTTTTT
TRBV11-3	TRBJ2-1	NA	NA	CASSLGVYNEQFF	TGTGCCAGCAGCTTAGGGGTCTACAATGAGCAGTTCTTC
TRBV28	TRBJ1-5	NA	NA	CASSPSSGHQPQHF	TGTGCCAGCAGTCCTAGTAGCGGGCATCAGCCCCAGCATTTT
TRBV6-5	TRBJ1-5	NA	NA	CASSYSGSNQPQHF	TGTGCCAGCAGTTACTCGGGGAGCAATCAGCCCCAGCATTTT
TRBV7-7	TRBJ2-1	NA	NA	CASSTGGPPREGNEQFF	TGTGCCAGCAGCACTGGGGGTCCCCCCAGGGAAGGCAATGAGCAGTTCTTC
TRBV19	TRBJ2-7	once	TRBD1	CASSTAWAGGSYEQYF	TGTGCCAGTAGTACTGCCTGGGCAGGGGGCTCCTACGAGCAGTACTTC
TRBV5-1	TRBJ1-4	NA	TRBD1	CASSSGGSNEKLFF	TGCGCCAGCAGTTCAGGGGGTAGTAATGAAAAACTGTTTTTT
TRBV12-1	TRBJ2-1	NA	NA	CARKSGGVSPLSWQFF	TGTGCCAGAAAGAGCGGGGGGGTAAGCCCCCTCAGTTGGCAGTTCTTC
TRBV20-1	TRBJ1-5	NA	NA	CSARDREPQHF	TGCAGTGCTCGGGATAGAGAACCCCAGCATTTT
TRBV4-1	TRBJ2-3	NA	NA	CASSPRTLEGTDTQYF	TGCGCCAGCAGCCCTCGGACCCTTGAGGGGACAGATACGCAGTATTTT
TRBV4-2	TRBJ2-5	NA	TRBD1	CASSRTGANQETQYF	TGTGCCAGCAGCCGGACAGGCGCGAACCAAGAGACCCAGTACTTC
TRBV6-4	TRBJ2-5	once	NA	CASSDTDRGAQYF	TGTGCCAGCAGTGACACTGACCGAGGGGCCCAGTACTTC
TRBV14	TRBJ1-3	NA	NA	CASSQRGMTGSGNTIYF	TGTGCCAGCAGCCAAAGGGGAATGACTGGCTCTGGAAACACCATATATTTT
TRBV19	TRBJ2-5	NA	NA	CASSRGVGETQYF	TGTGCCAGTAGTAGGGGGGTGGGCGAGACCCAGTACTTC
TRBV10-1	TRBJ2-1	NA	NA	CASSDRNARESYEQFF	TGCGCCAGCAGTGACAGGAATGCGAGGGAGAGTTATGAGCAGTTCTTC
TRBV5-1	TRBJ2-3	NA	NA	CASSLLLASSTDTQYF	TGCGCCAGCAGCTTGTTATTAGCCTCTAGCACAGATACGCAGTATTTT
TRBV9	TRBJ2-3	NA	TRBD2	CASNRGGRDTQYF	TGTGCCAGCAATCGGGGGGGCCGAGATACGCAGTATTTT
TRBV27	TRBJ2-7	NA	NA	CASSQRTLSYEQYF	TGTGCCAGCAGCCAGCGGACCCTAAGCTACGAGCAGTACTTC
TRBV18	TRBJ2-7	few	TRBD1	CASSRLYYGQGYEQYF	TGTGCCAGCTCACGGCTATACTACGGACAGGGGTACGAGCAGTACTTC
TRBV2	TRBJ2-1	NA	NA	CASKTGPTFYNEQFF	TGTGCCAGCAAAACGGGACCGACCTTCTACAATGAGCAGTTCTTC
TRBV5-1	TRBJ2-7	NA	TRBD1	CASSPGGQGTEQYF	TGCGCCAGCAGCCCGGGGGGACAGGGGACCGAGCAGTACTTC
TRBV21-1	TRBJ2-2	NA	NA	CASSKQGGTGELFF	TGTGCCAGCAGCAAACAGGGGGGCACCGGGGAGCTGTTTTTT
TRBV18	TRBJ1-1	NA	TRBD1	CASSSGQLLNTEAFF	TGTGCCAGCTCCTCGGGACAGCTCCTGAACACTGAAGCTTTCTTT
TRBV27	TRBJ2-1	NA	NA	CASSLEALTYNEQFF	TGTGCCAGCAGTTTAGAGGCCCTAACCTACAATGAGCAGTTCTTC
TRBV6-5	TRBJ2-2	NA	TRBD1	CASSPGTANTGELFF	TGTGCCAGCAGCCCCGGGACAGCGAACACCGGGGAGCTGTTTTTT
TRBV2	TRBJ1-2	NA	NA	CASTSTGFNYGYTF	TGTGCCAGCACCTCGACAGGCTTCAACTATGGCTACACCTTC
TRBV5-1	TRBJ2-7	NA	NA	CASSFDGGSNEQYF	TGCGCCAGCAGCTTCGACGGGGGTTCGAACGAGCAGTACTTC
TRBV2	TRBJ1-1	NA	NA	CASMGRGNTEAFF	TGTGCCAGCATGGGCAGGGGGAACACTGAAGCTTTCTTT